Presented here are 5 T cell receptor beta chains from one specimen sequenced in a study of technical replicates of blood from a few donors. Data came from immunoSEQ multiplex PCR; TCRdb stores just in-frame clones and leaves some out. The data contain 65,000 to 90,000 clones, 85% to 95% of them seen just once; the ten biggest clones take up 4.7%. The sample consisted of PBMCs. Receptors originate from a human donor in good health. Some clones in this sample may be carry-over from other donors' samples.

This clone has a handful of counts. The genes are TRBV21-1 and TRBJ1-1. TRBV21-1 is a pseudogene locus. The length of the CDR3 is 16 residues. The CDR3 nucleotides read TGTGCCAGCAGCAAAGACGGCGGGAACGGGGACACTGAAGCTTTCTTT. It translates to CASSKDGGNGDTEAFF.

V and J are TRBV11-1 and TRBJ2-7, with D perhaps TRBD2 (6 bases). Trimming took off 5 bases at V and 5 bases at J, with 13 bases between the two ends. Germline CDR1 and CDR2: SGHAT and FQDESV (reference sequence). This CDR3 contains 13 residues. The CDR3 sequence is CASSRGTRNEQYF. CDR3 DNA sequence: TGTGCCAGCAGCCGCGGGACGAGAAACGAGCAGTACTTC. Variable domain in full (rest from reference TRBV11-1 and TRBJ2-7): EAEVAQSPRYKITEKSQAVAFWCDPISGHATLYWYRQILGQGPELLVQFQDESVVDDSQLPKDRFSAERLKGVDSTLKIQPAELGDSAMYLCASSRGTRNEQYFGPGTRLTVT.

The chain links TRBV7-8 to TRBJ2-1, with 9 bases identical to TRBD2. V trimming: 5 bases; J trimming: 10 bases; junction bases outside the gene matches: 6. The CDR3 loop spans 13 amino acids. CDR1 and CDR2 from the germline V gene are SGHVS and FQNEAQ. The CDR3: CASSPAGGWEQFF. The CDR3, as DNA: TGTGCCAGCAGCCCAGCGGGGGGTTGGGAGCAGTTCTTC.

The chain carries TRBV9 and TRBJ1-1, with TRBD1 matching over 11 bases. V lost 3 bases to trimming and J lost 5 bases; unmatched junction nucleotides: 3. Germline CDR1 and CDR2: SGDLS and YYNGEE. The CDR3 is 14 amino acids. The chain's CDR3 is CASSEGTGGTEAFF. In DNA form, the CDR3 reads TGTGCCAGCAGCGAGGGGACAGGGGGGACTGAAGCTTTCTTT.

The chain carries TRBV7-9 and TRBJ2-1; tentative D call: TRBD2 (6 bases). Germline V CDR1 and CDR2: SEHNR, FQNEAQ (reference sequence). The CDR3 has 13 amino acids. Trimming removed 5 bases at V and 8 bases at J, with 13 bases between. The CDR3 bases are TGTGCCAGCAGCCCAGCTGCTAGCGATGAGCAGTTCTTC. Protein product: CASSPAASDEQFF.